This TCR beta chain was sequenced in a study of T cell clonotyping in hematopoietic cell transplantation. The sample's time point: recipient sample about 28 days before transplant, after cytoreduction. CDR1 and CDR2 (germline): SGHRS, YFSETQ. V lost 3 bases, J lost 7 bases, and 20 bases lay in between. This CDR3 has 15 residues. General study results and limits: CD4 and CD8 repertoire contributions could not be separated without sorting. Pathologically expanded recipient clonotypes increased progressively from day 30 to day 180 as diversity fell.

Sequencing was performed with immunoSEQ multiplex PCR; in TCRdb, only in-frame clones are kept and a portion is missing. The table has about 45,000 clones, roughly 80% seen once. Concerning this clone itself: Its antigen is as yet unknown.

The sample was peripheral blood mononuclear cells, taken before stem cell transplant. The clonotype comes from a man aged 55-75 years with myelodysplastic syndrome. Some clones in this sample may be carry-over from other donors' samples. The chain joins TRBV5-1 to TRBJ2-7, with D maybe TRBD2 (6 bases). CDR3 region: CASSSQLAAGREQYF. DNA of the CDR3: TGCGCCAGCAGCTCACAATTAGCCGCAGGGAGGGAGCAGTACTTC.